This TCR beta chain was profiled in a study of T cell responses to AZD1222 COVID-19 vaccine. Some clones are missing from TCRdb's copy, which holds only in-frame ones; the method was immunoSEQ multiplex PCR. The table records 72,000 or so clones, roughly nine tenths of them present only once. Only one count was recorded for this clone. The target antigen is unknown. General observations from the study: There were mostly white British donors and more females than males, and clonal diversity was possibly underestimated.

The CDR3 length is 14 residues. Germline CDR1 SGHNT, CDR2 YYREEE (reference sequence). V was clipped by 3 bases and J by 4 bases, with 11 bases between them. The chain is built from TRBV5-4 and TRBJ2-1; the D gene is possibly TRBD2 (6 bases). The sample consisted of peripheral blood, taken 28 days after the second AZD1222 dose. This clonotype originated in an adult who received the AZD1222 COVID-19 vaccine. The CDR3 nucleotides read TGTGCCAGCAGCTCTCGACTAGAATACAATGAGCAGTTCTTC. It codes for CASSSRLEYNEQFF.